The 30 T cell receptor beta chains below all came from one sample that was sequenced in a study of regulatory T cells in long-lasting Graves disease. Specified time point: persistent/refractory GD, antithyroid drugs over 5 years with positive TRAb. Preparation of the TCR library used RNA extracted from PBMCs. Construction of the TCR beta libraries employed iRepertoire HTBI primers in conjunction with Arm-PCR of CDR3 regions. TCRdb called the multiplex PCR reads again in MiXCR, with one record for every CDR3 protein. Among 700,000 or so distinct CDR3 sequences listed, about 32% were seen once. The specimen was peripheral blood mononuclear cells (PBMCs), collected when the disease was refractory, from a patient treated with antithyroid drugs. These receptor sequences come from a female donor with Graves disease.

The chain is built from TRBV6-1 and TRBJ1-4; 7 nucleotides match TRBD1. V was pared by 5 bases and J by 3 bases, with 6 bases of the junction left unmatched. Germline values: CDR1 MNHNS, CDR2 SASEGT. The length of the CDR3 is 15 residues. The CDR3 DNA reads as TGTGCCAGCAGTCGACAGGGATTCGCTAATGAAAAACTGTTTTTT. This gives the protein CASSRQGFANEKLFF.

The V and J genes are TRBV6-1 and TRBJ2-7; 7 bases fit TRBD1. Trimming took 6 bases from V and 1 from J; bases not matched to a gene: 9. CDR1 and CDR2 from the germline V gene are MNHNS and SASEGT. CDR3 length: 15 residues. CDR3 protein: CASSRIRDRSYEQYF. In DNA, the CDR3 is TGTGCCAGCAGCCGAATCCGGGACAGATCCTACGAGCAGTACTTC.

This clonotype occurred many times. The V gene is TRBV12-3 or TRBV12-4, the J gene TRBJ1-2; D is unresolved. Between the trimmed V and J ends, which lost 4 bases and 5 bases, there was a span of 11 bases. The CDR3 totals 13 residues. Here the CDR3 DNA reads TGTGCCAGCAGTTGGCAGGCTTTTTATGGCTACACCTTC. This gives the protein CASSWQAFYGYTF.

This clonotype occurred many times. The chain carries TRBV28 and TRBJ2-7, with D unclear. The CDR3 is made up of 11 amino acids. Germline V gives CDR1 MDHEN, CDR2 SYDVKM. The germline V and J ends were trimmed by 2 bases and 5 bases, with 4 bases remaining between them. The CDR3 DNA reads as TGTGCCAGCAGTTTAGCTCACGAGCAGTACTTC. Encoded protein: CASSLAHEQYF.

The rearrangement joins TRBV15 to TRBJ1-2; no definite D call. Trimming stripped 0 bases from V and 4 bases from J, with 21 bases between. The CDR3 is 18 residues long. Per the germline V gene, CDR1 is LNHNV and CDR2 is YYDKDF (reference sequence). CDR3 nucleotides: TGTGCCACCAGCAGAGAGAGACGGGCGGCCCTAAGTCCCTATGGCTACACCTTC. Encoded protein: CATSRERRAALSPYGYTF. Full variable domain (missing parts from reference TRBV15 and TRBJ1-2): DAMVIQNPRYQVTQFGKPVTLSCSQTLNHNVMYWYQQKSSQAPKLLFHYYDKDFNNEADTPDNFQSRRPNTSFCFLDIRSPGLGDTAMYLCATSRERRAALSPYGYTFGSGTRLTVV.

The V call is TRBV5-1, the J call TRBJ1-1; the match to TRBD1 covers 7 bases. V dropped 0 bases and J dropped 3; count of bases not matched to a gene: 5. Germline-derived CDR1 and CDR2 are SGHRS and YFSETQ. The CDR3 runs to 15 residues. The CDR3 DNA follows: TGCGCCAGCAGCTTGGCCAGCAGGGGGGACACTGAAGCTTTCTTT. Translation: CASSLASRGDTEAFF. Looking up the rest from reference TRBV5-1 and TRBJ1-1 gives the full variable domain: KAGVTQTPRYLIKTRGQQVTLSCSPISGHRSVSWYQQTPGQGLQFLFEYFSETQRNKGNFPGRFSGRQFSNSRSEMNVSTLELGDSALYLCASSLASRGDTEAFFGQGTRLTVV.

Comments on this clonotype: A read error is likely, as this CDR3 ends without the conserved phenylalanine or tryptophan. The chain joins TRBV28 to TRBJ1-1; D is perhaps TRBD1 (5 bases). Germline assignment: CDR1 MDHEN and CDR2 SYDVKM. Trimming took off 9 bases at V and 1 base at J, with 15 bases between the two ends. The CDR3 totals 14 residues. The chain's CDR3 is CASNGLGRNTEAFL. DNA for the CDR3: TGTGCCAGTAACGGTCTGGGGCGGAACACTGAAGCTTTCCTT.

The gene calls are TRBV30 and TRBJ2-5; tentatively, D is TRBD2 (6 bases). This CDR3 is built from 12 residues. V was pared by 4 bases and J by 5 bases, with 11 bases between. Germline V gene sequence: CDR1 GTSNPN, CDR2 SVGIG (reference sequence). This chain's CDR3 is CAWTAEGETQYF. DNA for the CDR3: TGTGCCTGGACGGCGGAGGGGGAGACCCAGTACTTC.

V is TRBV15 and J is TRBJ1-3; D unresolved. The germline V gene has CDR1 LNHNV and CDR2 YYDKDF (reference sequence). The CDR3 has 15 residues. The germline V and J ends were trimmed by 0 bases and 0 bases, with 6 bases remaining between them. The CDR3 nucleotides are TGTGCCACCAGCAGAGAACAGCTCTCTGGAAACACCATATATTTT. This sequence encodes CATSREQLSGNTIYF. The whole variable domain, filled in from reference TRBV15 and TRBJ1-3, reads DAMVIQNPRYQVTQFGKPVTLSCSQTLNHNVMYWYQQKSSQAPKLLFHYYDKDFNNEADTPDNFQSRRPNTSFCFLDIRSPGLGDTAMYLCATSREQLSGNTIYFGEGSWLTVV.

The chain joins TRBV29-1 to TRBJ1-2; a possible D gene is TRBD1 (5 bases). The germline V and J ends were trimmed by 5 bases and 0 bases, with 16 bases remaining between them. The CDR3 extends over 15 amino acids. Germline-derived CDR1 and CDR2 are SQVTM and ANQGSEA. The CDR3 region is CSVYPDSLANYGYTF. In nucleotides, the CDR3 is TGCAGCGTTTACCCCGACAGCTTAGCTAACTATGGCTACACCTTC.

The CDR3 loop is CATSDSGQGGYTF. DNA for the CDR3: TGTGCCACCAGTGATTCCGGACAGGGCGGCTACACCTTC. The chain couples TRBV24-1 to TRBJ1-2; 8 bases map to TRBD1. Germline CDR1 reads KGHDR; CDR2 reads SFDVKD. This CDR3 has 13 residues. Trimming removed 2 bases from V and 8 bases from J; junction bases left unmatched: 3.

To note about this clonotype: With a much larger clone just one base away, this may be a read error. Here the CDR3 reads CASSLADRFVTEAFF. The DNA for the CDR3 is TGCGCCAGCAGCTTGGCCGACAGGTTTGTCACTGAAGCTTTCTTT. The chain couples TRBV5-1 to TRBJ1-1, with D possibly TRBD1 on 6 matching bases. The CDR3 length is 15 residues. Trimming removed 0 bases from V and 4 bases from J, with 13 bases in between. CDR1 SGHRS and CDR2 YFSETQ come from the germline V gene.

This clonotype was counted at least ten times. The V and J genes are TRBV12-3 or TRBV12-4 and TRBJ1-5; a weak D match, TRBD1 (5 bases). CDR3 length equals 12 residues. Deletions cut 3 bases from V and 9 bases from J, with 9 bases between. This chain's CDR3 is CASSFPGAPQHF. CDR3 DNA: TGTGCCAGCAGTTTCCCCGGGGCGCCCCAGCATTTT.

This clonotype has a handful of counts. This chain uses TRBV9 with TRBJ1-2, with D possibly being TRBD1 (5 bases). Between the trimmed V and J ends, which lost 0 bases and 6 bases, there was a span of 15 bases. This CDR3 has 15 amino acids. CDR1 SGDLS and CDR2 YYNGEE come from the germline V gene. The chain's CDR3 is CASSVDTGQWNGYTF. Written as DNA, the CDR3 is TGTGCCAGCAGCGTAGACACAGGCCAGTGGAATGGCTACACCTTC.

The chain uses TRBV19 and TRBJ2-4, with D unresolved. Germline V gives CDR1 LNHDA, CDR2 SQIVND (reference sequence). V lost 4 bases and J lost 3, with 13 bases in between. This CDR3 is 15 amino acids long. This CDR3 reads CASSRRRSDKNIQYF. The CDR3 coding sequence is TGTGCCAGTAGTAGGCGGAGATCAGACAAAAACATTCAGTACTTC. The full variable domain, rest sourced from reference TRBV19 and TRBJ2-4, is DGGITQSPKYLFRKEGQNVTLSCEQNLNHDAMYWYRQDPGQGLRLIYYSQIVNDFQKGDIAEGYSVSREKKESFPLTVTSAQKNPTAFYLCASSRRRSDKNIQYFGAGTRLSVL.

This clonotype was seen more than once but under ten times. The chain recombines TRBV2 with TRBJ1-2; 9 positions agree with TRBD1. J was trimmed by 7 bases and V by 4 bases; bases with no gene match: 10. The germline V gene has CDR1 SNHLY and CDR2 FYNNEI. The CDR3 runs 15 residues. In nucleotides, the CDR3 is TGTGCCAGCAGTGCAGTACAGGGGGCTAATCTTGGCTACACCTTC. Its translation: CASSAVQGANLGYTF.

The chain uses TRBV4-1 and TRBJ1-1; D remains ambiguous. The V and J ends lost 6 bases and 4 bases respectively, with 18 bases between them. The germline V gene has CDR1 MGHRA and CDR2 YSYEKL. This CDR3 contains 15 residues. CDR3 loop: CASSDPGKESTEAFF. CDR3 bases: TGCGCCAGCAGTGATCCGGGAAAGGAGAGCACTGAAGCTTTCTTT.

This sequence joins TRBV30 and TRBJ1-4; D not certain. Germline lookup yields CDR1 GTSNPN and CDR2 SVGIG (reference sequence). The V end was cut by 4 bases, the J end by 8 bases, with 11 bases between. This CDR3 region has 12 residues. The CDR3 sequence is CAWTGSGEKLFF. In nucleotides, the CDR3 is TGTGCCTGGACAGGCTCAGGAGAAAAACTGTTTTTT.

The chain employs TRBV7-2 and TRBJ2-2; maybe TRBD2 (5 bases). V lost 1 base to trimming and J lost 4 bases, with 7 bases between them. The CDR3 is 14 residues long. Germline V gives CDR1 SGHTA, CDR2 FQGNSA. The CDR3 here is CASSLVLATGELFF. The DNA for the CDR3 is TGTGCCAGCAGCTTAGTGCTAGCCACCGGGGAGCTGTTTTTT. Looking up the rest from reference TRBV7-2 and TRBJ2-2 gives the full variable domain: GAGVSQSPSNKVTEKGKDVELRCDPISGHTALYWYRQSLGQGLEFLIYFQGNSAPDKSGLPSDRFSAERTGGSVSTLTIQRTQQEDSAVYLCASSLVLATGELFFGEGSRLTVL.

The genes are TRBV5-1 and TRBJ2-7; TRBD1 agrees at 9 bases. In germline, CDR1 is SGHRS, CDR2 YFSETQ. The CDR3 has 14 residues. Losses at the gene ends were 4 bases for V and 0 bases for J; bases not matched to a gene: 2. The chain's CDR3 is CASSDRGSSYEQYF. The CDR3 nucleotides are TGCGCCAGCAGCGACAGGGGGAGCTCCTACGAGCAGTACTTC.

This CDR3 is CASSPPGSSPLHF. CDR3 nucleotide sequence: TGTGCCAGCTCACCACCCGGTTCGTCACCCCTCCACTTT. The V gene is TRBV18, the J gene TRBJ1-6; D remains unclear. V lost 0 bases and J 10 bases, leaving 7 bases between the germline ends. The V gene's germline CDR1 is KGHSH and CDR2 LQKENI. The CDR3 is made up of 13 amino acids. The full variable domain, in which reference TRBV18 and TRBJ1-6 provide the parts outside the CDR3, is NAGVMQNPRHLVRRRGQEARLRCSPMKGHSHVYWYRQLPEEGLKFMVYLQKENIIDESGMPKERFSAEFPKEGPSILRIQQVVRGDSAAYFCASSPPGSSPLHFGNGTRLTVT.

V and J are TRBV6-1 and TRBJ1-3; D uncertain. There are 15 residues in the CDR3. Germline loops: CDR1 MNHNS, CDR2 SASEGT. V dropped 7 bases and J dropped 0 bases, with 13 bases sitting between them. CDR3 amino acids: CASKLRANSGNTIYF. CDR3 DNA: TGTGCCAGCAAACTGAGGGCCAACTCTGGAAACACCATATATTTT.

This chain uses TRBV20-1 with TRBJ1-1; a possible D gene is TRBD1 (5 bases). CDR1 is DFQATT and CDR2 is SNEGSKA in the germline V gene (reference sequence). The CDR3 consists of 14 residues. Between the trimmed V and J ends, which lost 3 bases and 4 bases, there was a span of 15 bases. CDR3 sequence: CSARWGAGSTEAFF. DNA for the CDR3: TGCAGTGCTAGGTGGGGCGCCGGGAGCACTGAAGCTTTCTTT.

The chain recombines TRBV30 with TRBJ1-1; no definite D call. V was shortened by 2 bases and J by 1 base, with 14 bases between the two germline ends. This CDR3 contains 15 residues. In germline, CDR1 is GTSNPN, CDR2 SVGIG (reference sequence). The CDR3 coding sequence is TGTGCCTGGAGTCGGTATGGGTGGAGGAACACTGAAGCTTTCTTT. Translated, it gives CAWSRYGWRNTEAFF.

This clonotype was observed a few times. This chain joins TRBV6-1 and TRBJ1-5; 9 bases agree with TRBD1. The CDR3 is 13 amino acids. V trimming: 0 bases; J trimming: 9 bases; junction bases outside the gene matches: 0. Germline CDR1 and CDR2: MNHNS and SASEGT. CDR3 nucleotide sequence: TGTGCCAGCAGTGAAGCGGACAGGGGGCCCCAGCATTTT. It translates to CASSEADRGPQHF.

The chain carries TRBV19 and TRBJ1-1; D is unclear. The CDR3 sequence is 14 residues long. Trimming pared 3 bases from V and 6 bases from J, leaving 14 bases between. In germline, CDR1 is LNHDA, CDR2 SQIVND (reference sequence). CDR3 sequence: CASSIFPVGAEAFF. The CDR3 region has the DNA TGTGCCAGTAGTATCTTTCCGGTGGGTGCTGAAGCTTTCTTT.

In this sample, this clonotype turned up many times. The V call is TRBV2, the J call TRBJ1-1, with D unresolved. The V and J ends lost 1 base and 8 bases respectively, with 8 bases between them. CDR1 and CDR2 (germline): SNHLY, FYNNEI. The CDR3 totals 12 residues. The CDR3 sequence is CASSEGAAEAFF. CDR3 nucleotides: TGTGCCAGCAGTGAAGGGGCAGCAGAAGCTTTCTTT.

This clonotype was found once. This chain connects TRBV20-1 to TRBJ1-1; a possible D gene is TRBD1 (5 bases). This CDR3 is 15 amino acids long. Trimming took off 3 bases at V and 4 bases at J, with 18 bases between the two ends. From germline, CDR1 is DFQATT and CDR2 SNEGSKA (reference sequence). This chain's CDR3 is CSASDSPSASTEAFF. CDR3 sequence (DNA): TGCAGTGCTAGCGACAGTCCCTCAGCGAGCACTGAAGCTTTCTTT.

The V call is TRBV3-1, the J call TRBJ1-1, with TRBD1 identical over 7 bases. After removal of 1 base from V and 5 bases from J, the junction contained 4 bases not matched to a gene. CDR3 size: 14 residues. CDR1 is LGHDT and CDR2 is YNNKEL in the germline V gene (reference sequence). The CDR3 DNA is TGTGCCAGCAGCCAAGCCGGGACAGCAACTGAAGCTTTCTTT. This translates into CASSQAGTATEAFF. Full variable domain (rest looked up from reference TRBV3-1 and TRBJ1-1): DTAVSQTPKYLVTQMGNDKSIKCEQNLGHDTMYWYKQDSKKFLKIMFSYNNKELIINETVPNRFSPKSPDKAHLNLHINSLELGDSAVYFCASSQAGTATEAFFGQGTRLTVV.

This clonotype was counted ten times or more. V is TRBV2 and J is TRBJ1-4; D not certain. The CDR3 sequence is 16 residues long. Germline CDR1 SNHLY, CDR2 FYNNEI. Trimming left V 5 bases short and J 0 bases short, with 13 bases between. The CDR3 reads CASSKFGVATNEKLFF. DNA of the CDR3: TGTGCCAGCAGTAAATTCGGGGTCGCAACTAATGAAAAACTGTTTTTT.